Listed here is a single TCR beta chain. What it binds is unknown. This table comes from immunoSEQ multiplex PCR, and its TCRdb copy is limited to in-frame clones, with some not included. Of about 86,000 clones in the sample, roughly 84% were seen once. V lost 6 bases, J lost 1 base, and 12 bases lay in between. Germline-derived CDR1 and CDR2 are MNHNS and SASEGT. This CDR3 contains 14 residues. This entry is derived from a study of identifying expanded T cells in peripheral blood. Healthy donors had no documented immune events, such as infections, while sampled. Study outcomes and limitations: Differentially abundant clones: roughly 1.3 between replicates, just under 17 at approximately two weeks, 19 at four.

V and J are TRBV6-1 and TRBJ1-1; no firm D call. Sequences were obtained from blood. The receptor was isolated from a person aged 18-70 years in good health. CDR3 in amino acids: CASRGLKRNTEAFF. CDR3 bases: TGTGCCAGCAGAGGATTAAAGCGGAACACTGAAGCTTTCTTT.